This TCR beta chain was found in a study of blood T cell repertoires in COVID-19 (dated by TCRdb to 2019 to 2021). About the study as a whole: Samples covering the acute and convalescent phases of COVID-19 were provided by collaborators in the United States, Italy and Spain. The material from the prospective study consisted of cDNA or gDNA derived from T cells, B-cell-depleted T cells, or PBMCs. The repertoires were made available in a free public database intended to serve as a resource for research on the immune response to SARS-CoV-2. Samples came from the ongoing ImmuneRACE study (first 160 participants) plus 1,254 subjects from 6 global collaborators. Where HLA class I and class II types were available, the types were taken from metadata supplied by the sample provider, not from assay-based typing. The sample metadata nearly always contained a de-identified subject ID, COVID-19 status, age in years and sex. Subjects who had been exposed to COVID-19, were actively infected with it, or had recovered from it provided the deeply sampled blood TCRbeta repertoires that made up the dataset. Broad study findings and their caveats: Clinical and demographic metadata were provided uncurated, with the amount varying by source and participant.

Collaborating institutions collected whole blood in K2EDTA tubes following their own protocols. Collaborator samples were shipped for TCRbeta analysis as frozen whole blood, isolated PBMCs, or DNA extracted from either sample type. Points on this clone: It lacks a known antigen. The record has no base qualities; no much larger clone is one base away.

The immunoSEQ Assay, a bias-controlled multiplex PCR, was used to amplify TCRbeta CDR3 regions from genomic DNA. Under the source paper's analysis protocol: Within the assay, amplification of reference gene primers was used to estimate how many nucleated cells each sample contained. To quantify the absolute abundance of each unique TCRbeta CDR3 rearrangement, sequence reads were collapsed and filtered. For each sample, productive Simpson clonality was calculated by taking the square root of Simpson's diversity index across productive rearrangements. Entries here come from immuneACCESS through TCRdb and include only in-frame sequences with V and J called. Some clones fail to appear in such tables; in the studies checked, an unresolved V gene covers under half of the shortfall, and the cause of the remainder is unknown. V and J calls and clone size are given by that table; D and trimming were obtained from the DNA. The sample table contains 110,000 or so clones; only one count was recorded for 88% of them. Approximately 2.5% of the sample belongs to the ten largest clones.

Including cysteine and phenylalanine, the CDR3 has 14 amino acids. The CDR3 DNA has 42 bases and is translated from base 1. The trim is 4 bases for V and 6 bases for J, with a gap of 16 bases between the germline ends. In the germline V gene (reference sequence), CDR1 corresponds to SGHNT and CDR2 to YYREEE. The receptor was isolated from a human donor in a cohort sampled during active COVID-19. Recombination joined TRBV5-4 with TRBJ1-1, with TRBD1 perhaps the D gene, on 6 matching bases. What was sequenced was peripheral blood. At the DNA level, the sequence is TGTGCCAGCAGCCCCCAACAGGGAATCGCTGAAGCTTTCTTT. The translation is CASSPQQGIAEAFF.